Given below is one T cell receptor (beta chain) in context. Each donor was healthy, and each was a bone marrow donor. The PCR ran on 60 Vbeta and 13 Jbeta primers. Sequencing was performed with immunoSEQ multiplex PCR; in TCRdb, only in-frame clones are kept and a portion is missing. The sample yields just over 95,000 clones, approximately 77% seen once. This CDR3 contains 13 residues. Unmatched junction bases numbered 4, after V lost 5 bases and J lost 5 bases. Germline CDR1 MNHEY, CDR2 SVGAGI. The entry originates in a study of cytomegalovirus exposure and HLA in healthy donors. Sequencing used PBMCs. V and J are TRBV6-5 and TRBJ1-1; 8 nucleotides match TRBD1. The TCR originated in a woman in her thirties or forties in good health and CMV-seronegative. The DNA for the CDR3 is TGTGCCAGCAGTGGGGACAGGAGGACTGAAGCTTTCTTT. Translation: CASSGDRRTEAFF.